The following is a T cell receptor (beta chain) sequence with its context. Its antigen is unknown. These data belong to a study of graft-versus-host responses after intestinal transplantation. General observations from the study: Within allografts, high graft-versus-host to host-versus-graft clonal ratios were seen among patients with graft-donor T cell macrochimerism.

Only in-frame clones appear in the TCRdb table, and some are missing; sequencing was by immunoSEQ multiplex PCR. The sample lists 45,000 to 60,000 clones; around 90% were seen once. CDR1 and CDR2 from the germline V gene are SEHNR and FQNEAQ (reference sequence). The CDR3 spans 16 residues. Losses at the gene ends were 1 base for V and 1 base for J; bases not matched to a gene: 5. Sample: unstimulated CD4+ T cells sorted from spleen or lymph node cells, taken before transplant. The chain combines TRBV7-9 with TRBJ2-5, with 8 bases identical to TRBD2. The source is a human donor who was the organ donor for an intestinal transplant. The CDR3 loop is CASSLGGSGAQETQYF. For the CDR3, the DNA is TGTGCCAGCAGCTTAGGTGGTAGCGGGGCCCAAGAGACCCAGTACTTC.